Each of the 21 T cell receptor beta chains below was sequenced from the same sample in a study of T cells after yellow fever vaccination. TCRdb reanalysed the 5' RACE reads using MiXCR and keeps one entry per CDR3 protein. The sample holds some 150,000 distinct CDR3 sequences, 9.5% to 11% seen once. The sample in question was CD8+ T cells sorted from PBMCs, obtained 15 days after the yellow fever booster vaccination. Receptors were obtained from a young man who received the YFV17D yellow fever vaccine.

This clonotype was seen a handful of times. V gene TRBV4-1 combines with J gene TRBJ1-4; D remains ambiguous. Germline CDR1 and CDR2: MGHRA and YSYEKL. The CDR3 runs 13 residues. Trimming took 1 base from V and 5 from J, leaving 5 bases between them. The CDR3 DNA reads TGCGCCAGCAGCCAAGTTCAGAATGAAAAACTGTTTTTT. This sequence encodes CASSQVQNEKLFF.

The rearrangement uses TRBV12-3 or TRBV12-4 and TRBJ2-2; perhaps D is TRBD1 or TRBD2 (6 bases each). V lost 6 bases, J lost 10 bases, and 18 bases lay in between. This CDR3 contains 14 residues. The CDR3 DNA reads as TGTGCCAGCAGCGCCGGGGGCTTCCCACCGGAGCTGTTTTTT. It translates to CASSAGGFPPELFF.

This clonotype has only a few counts. The chain combines TRBV6-2 or TRBV6-3 with TRBJ2-2; TRBD1 agrees at 11 bases. Germline V gene lookup returns CDR1 MNHEY and CDR2 SVGEGT. The CDR3 is 18 amino acids. Trimming removed 7 bases from V and 5 bases from J; junction bases left unmatched: 15. CDR3 in DNA: TGTGCCAGCACCCACAACCTAGAGGGACAGGGGGTGACCGGGGAGCTGTTTTTT. This sequence encodes CASTHNLEGQGVTGELFF.

This clonotype has more than one count but fewer than ten. The chain couples TRBV4-3 to TRBJ2-7; 10 nucleotides match TRBD1. Per the germline V gene, CDR1 is LGHNA and CDR2 is YSLEER. The CDR3 runs 16 residues. The trim removed 0 bases at V and 6 bases at J, leaving 8 bases unmatched. The CDR3 DNA reads as TGCGCCAGCAGCCAAGATCGGGGGACAGGGGAGGGCGAGCAGTACTTC. As protein: CASSQDRGTGEGEQYF.

In this sample, this clonotype turned up a few times. The DNA of the CDR3 is TGTGCCAGCAGTTTAGGGACCCCAAATAAAGGGAGGTCCTACGAGCAGTACTTC. Its protein product is CASSLGTPNKGRSYEQYF. This chain connects TRBV27 to TRBJ2-7; D might be TRBD2 (6 bases). Germline values: CDR1 MNHEY, CDR2 SMNVEV (reference sequence). The CDR3 loop spans 18 amino acids. Trimming stripped 2 bases from V and 1 base from J, with 21 bases between.

This clonotype has more than one count but fewer than ten. The CDR3 spells CASSSKGVEDQPQHF. CDR3 nucleotide sequence: TGTGCCAGCAGCTCGAAGGGGGTAGAGGATCAGCCCCAGCATTTT. J is TRBJ1-5 and V is TRBV27; tentatively, D is TRBD1 (6 bases). Germline CDR1 is MNHEY and CDR2 is SMNVEV (reference sequence). Between the trimmed V and J ends, which lost 6 bases and 5 bases, there was a span of 17 bases. CDR3 length: 15 residues.

This clonotype was counted a few times. The genes are TRBV7-2 and TRBJ2-7; 7 bases are shared with TRBD2. V was clipped by 5 bases and J by 3 bases; unmatched bases: 7. Germline V lookup: CDR1 SGHTA, CDR2 FQGNSA. The CDR3 runs 14 residues. CDR3 DNA sequence: TGTGCCAGCAGCCCAACTAGCGCAGGCTACGAGCAGTACTTC. It specifies CASSPTSAGYEQYF.

This clonotype was observed at least ten times. J is TRBJ1-2 and V is TRBV27, with 9 bases aligning to TRBD1. V was clipped by 3 bases and J by 7 bases; unmatched bases: 9. CDR3 size: 15 residues. Germline values: CDR1 MNHEY, CDR2 SMNVEV (reference sequence). In DNA, the CDR3 is TGTGCCAGCAGTTTCACAAGGACAGGGGAGTTTGGCTACACCTTC. It encodes CASSFTRTGEFGYTF.

This chain uses TRBV4-3 with TRBJ2-2; 9 bases align to TRBD1. Germline V gene sequence: CDR1 LGHNA, CDR2 YSLEER. Trimming took 0 bases from V and 6 from J; bases not matched to a gene: 14. The CDR3 loop spans 19 amino acids. CDR3 in DNA: TGCGCCAGCAGCCAAGAGTGGACAGGGGCTAACGCAGGGTCCGGGGAGCTGTTTTTT. Protein product: CASSQEWTGANAGSGELFF.

In its sample, this clonotype was seen a few times. The chain employs TRBV4-2 and TRBJ2-4, with TRBD1 identical over 10 bases. V was clipped by 1 base and J by 7 bases; unmatched bases: 7. The CDR3 extends over 16 amino acids. Germline-derived CDR1 and CDR2 are LGHNA and YNFKEQ. CDR3 region: CASSQGDRGVWNIQYF. In nucleotides, the CDR3 is TGTGCCAGCAGCCAAGGGGACAGGGGCGTATGGAACATTCAGTACTTC.

This clonotype was recorded at least ten times. V is TRBV12-3 or TRBV12-4 and J is TRBJ2-7; the match to TRBD1 covers 8 bases. CDR3 length equals 15 residues. V was pared by 5 bases and J by 4 bases, with 10 bases of the junction left unmatched. The DNA for the CDR3 is TGTGCCAGCAGTAACCCAGGACAGGGCCGATACGAGCAGTACTTC. This codes for CASSNPGQGRYEQYF.

This clonotype was detected a few times. The chain has TRBV7-9 and TRBJ1-5; D gene ambiguous. The germline V gene encodes CDR1 SEHNR and CDR2 FQNEAQ (reference sequence). This CDR3 spans 15 amino acids. V was cut by 1 base and J by 3 bases, with 10 bases left in between. DNA of the CDR3: TGTGCCAGCAGCTTAGGGGGAGGCGTCAATCAGCCCCAGCATTTT. This encodes CASSLGGGVNQPQHF.

This clonotype has just a few counts. The V and J genes are TRBV20-1 and TRBJ2-1, with TRBD2 matching 12 bases. Germline-derived CDR1 and CDR2 are DFQATT and SNEGSKA (reference sequence). V was clipped by 6 bases and J by 5 bases; unmatched bases: 5. The CDR3 has 14 amino acids. CDR3 protein: CSARGLAGHNEQFF. DNA of the CDR3: TGCAGTGCCCGGGGACTAGCGGGTCACAATGAGCAGTTCTTC.

This clonotype has a handful of counts. The chain has TRBV4-1 and TRBJ2-3; no reliable D call. CDR3 length equals 14 residues. V was pared by 5 bases and J by 0 bases, with 9 bases between. Germline lookup yields CDR1 MGHRA and CDR2 YSYEKL. This chain's CDR3 is CASSYRHSTDTQYF. CDR3 DNA: TGCGCCAGCAGCTACCGACATAGCACAGATACGCAGTATTTT.

This clonotype was found a few times. The V and J genes are TRBV12-3 or TRBV12-4 and TRBJ2-7, with TRBD1 identical over 11 bases. The CDR3 is 14 residues long. V lost 3 bases and J lost 3; bases outside the gene matches: 1. In DNA, the CDR3 is TGTGCCAGCAGTTTGGGACAGGGGGGCTACGAGCAGTACGTC. Amino acid sequence: CASSLGQGGYEQYV.

The rearrangement joins TRBV7-2 to TRBJ2-3, with 7 bases aligning to TRBD2. In germline, CDR1 is SGHTA, CDR2 FQGNSA. V lost 5 bases to trimming and J lost 0 bases; unmatched junction nucleotides: 5. The CDR3 consists of 15 residues. CDR3: CASSRREESTDTQYF. In nucleotides, the CDR3 is TGTGCCAGCAGCCGTCGGGAGGAGAGCACAGATACGCAGTATTTT.

This clonotype came up a few times. V is TRBV7-9 and J is TRBJ2-1, with no clear D. Deletions cut 5 bases from V and 6 bases from J, with 11 bases between. This CDR3 contains 13 residues. Germline V gene lookup returns CDR1 SEHNR and CDR2 FQNEAQ (reference sequence). The CDR3 region is CASSPKRPNEQFF. The CDR3 bases are TGTGCCAGCAGCCCAAAACGTCCCAATGAGCAGTTCTTC.

This clonotype was seen only a few times. The V and J genes are TRBV4-1 and TRBJ2-3, with 9 nucleotides matching TRBD2. The CDR3 has 15 residues. Trimming at V came to 2 bases and at J to 3 bases, leaving 3 bases not matched to a gene. Looked up from germline, CDR1 is MGHRA and CDR2 is YSYEKL. This CDR3 reads CASSQTLAGTDTQYF. The CDR3 nucleotides read TGCGCCAGCAGCCAAACCCTAGCGGGGACAGATACGCAGTATTTT.

This chain links TRBV12-3 or TRBV12-4 with TRBJ1-5, with a weak D call TRBD1 (6 bases). This CDR3 is 15 amino acids long. Deletions cut 3 bases from V and 0 bases from J, with 9 bases between. CDR3: CASSLDRYSNQPQHF. For the CDR3, the DNA is TGTGCCAGCAGTTTGGACAGATATAGCAATCAGCCCCAGCATTTT.

The sample holds a few counts of this clonotype. The chain combines TRBV28 with TRBJ2-3, with 7 nucleotides matching TRBD2. After removal of 5 bases from V and 3 bases from J, the junction contained 14 bases not matched to a gene. In germline, CDR1 is MDHEN, CDR2 SYDVKM. This CDR3 region has 17 residues. This CDR3 is CASSPHPVLGGTDTQYF. The CDR3 bases are TGTGCCAGCAGTCCGCATCCCGTTTTGGGGGGGACAGATACGCAGTATTTT.

This clonotype was seen a handful of times. The chain employs TRBV2 and TRBJ2-1; weak D call: TRBD2 (5 bases). This CDR3 is 13 amino acids long. Germline V lookup: CDR1 SNHLY, CDR2 FYNNEI. V dropped 8 bases and J dropped 7 bases, with 15 bases sitting between them. CDR3 bases: TGTGCCAGCCCGGGCCCTAGCCGGAATGAGCAGTTCTTC. It codes for CASPGPSRNEQFF.